This T cell receptor (beta chain) was documented in a study of OX40 agonist ivuxolimab in advanced cancers. The wider study: It was ivuxolimab, an agonistic anti-OX40 (CD134) antibody, that patients were treated with.

This clone appeared once. The data were produced by immunoSEQ multiplex PCR, yet TCRdb's version contains in-frame clones alone and is incomplete. The profile shows tens of thousands of clones, approximately 85% of them singletons. The V end was cut by 2 bases, the J end by 2 bases, with 9 bases between. Germline assignment: CDR1 GTSNPN and CDR2 SVGIG (reference sequence). This CDR3 contains 13 residues. This TCR derives from an adult with an advanced solid tumor such as melanoma, head and neck, liver or kidney cancer. The source material was CD4+ or CD8+ T cells sorted from blood, sampled in a trial of the OX40 agonist ivuxolimab. The rearrangement uses TRBV30 and TRBJ1-2; no definite D call. The CDR3 is CAWSSNRNYGYTF. CDR3 bases: TGTGCCTGGAGTAGTAACAGAAACTATGGCTACACCTTC. The whole variable domain, remainder taken from reference TRBV30 and TRBJ1-2, is SQTIHQWPATLVQPVGSPLSLECTVEGTSNPNLYWYRQAAGRGLQLLFYSVGIGQISSEVPQNLSASRPQDRQFILSSKKLLLSDSGFYLCAWSSNRNYGYTFGSGTRLTVV.